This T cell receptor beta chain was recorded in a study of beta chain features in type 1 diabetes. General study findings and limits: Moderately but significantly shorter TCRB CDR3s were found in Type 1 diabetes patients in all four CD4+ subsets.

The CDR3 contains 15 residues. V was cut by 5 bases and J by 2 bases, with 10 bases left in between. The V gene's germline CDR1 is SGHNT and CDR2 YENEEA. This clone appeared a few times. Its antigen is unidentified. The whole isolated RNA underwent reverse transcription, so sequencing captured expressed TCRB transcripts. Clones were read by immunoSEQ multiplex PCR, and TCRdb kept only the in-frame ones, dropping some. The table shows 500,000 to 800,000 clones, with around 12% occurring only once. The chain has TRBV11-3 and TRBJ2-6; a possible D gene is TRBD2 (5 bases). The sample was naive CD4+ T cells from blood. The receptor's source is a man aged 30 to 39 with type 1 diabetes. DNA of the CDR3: TGTGCCAGCAGCCCACCCGGGGCTGGGGCCAACGTCCTGACTTTC. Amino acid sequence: CASSPPGAGANVLTF.